A selection of T cell receptor beta chains follows, all from one sample in a study of identical twins. TCRdb re-called the 5' RACE reads through MiXCR, storing one row per CDR3 protein. The sample contains 1.5 million or so distinct CDR3 sequences, around a third of which appear only once. Material: cord blood. These TCRs come from a newborn girl in good health. The CDR3 runs from the conserved cysteine through the conserved F or W. Fields, in order: D gene, V gene, J gene, clone size, CDR3 protein, CDR3 DNA. The D gene is left open where the match is weak. Not every row has a clone size; where given, it reads once, few, many or a size class.

TRBD2,TRBV28,TRBJ2-1,-,CASSKRLAGVNEQFF,TGTGCCAGCAGTAAACGACTAGCGGGAGTCAATGAGCAGTTCTTC
TRBD2,TRBV7-8,TRBJ2-7,-,CATSSGTSFSYEQYF,TGTGCCACCTCATCCGGGACTAGCTTCTCCTACGAGCAGTACTTC
-,TRBV28,TRBJ2-7,many,CASSPAGINYEQYF,TGTGCCAGCAGCCCCGCAGGGATAAACTACGAGCAGTACTTC
-,TRBV6-5,TRBJ1-1,once,CASRRTASLLNTEAFF,TGTGCCAGCCGCCGGACGGCGAGTTTGCTGAACACTGAAGCTTTCTTT
-,TRBV7-2,TRBJ1-6,many,CASSLDRVNSPLHF,TGTGCCAGCAGCTTAGACAGGGTTAATTCACCCCTCCACTTT
-,TRBV7-9,TRBJ2-1,-,CASRALGSYNEQFF,TGTGCCAGCAGGGCCTTGGGCTCCTACAATGAGCAGTTCTTC
TRBD2,TRBV5-1,TRBJ2-6,-,CASKKPGGHSGANVLTF,TGCGCCAGCAAGAAGCCGGGAGGCCACTCTGGGGCCAACGTCCTGACTTTC
-,TRBV7-2,TRBJ2-5,few,CASSLARGHLRETQYF,TGTGCCAGCAGCTTAGCACGGGGACACCTCAGAGAGACCCAGTACTTC
TRBD2,TRBV9,TRBJ2-3,few,CASSVGSGSPDTQYF,TGTGCCAGCAGCGTCGGGAGCGGGAGCCCAGATACGCAGTATTTT
-,TRBV20-1,TRBJ1-5,few,CSASPWLYRLNQPQHF,TGCAGTGCTAGTCCGTGGTTGTACAGGCTCAATCAGCCCCAGCATTTT
-,TRBV28,TRBJ2-2,few,CASVGGPGELFF,TGTGCCAGCGTGGGAGGACCCGGGGAGCTGTTTTTT
-,TRBV30,TRBJ1-5,-,CAWSVSGGRPQHF,TGTGCCTGGAGTGTATCCGGGGGCCGGCCCCAGCATTTT
-,TRBV27,TRBJ1-2,-,CASSFLGSRNYGYTF,TGTGCCAGCAGTTTTCTAGGGTCACGTAACTATGGCTACACCTTC
TRBD1,TRBV25-1,TRBJ1-2,few,CASSEESDRNYGYTF,TGTGCCAGCAGTGAAGAATCGGACAGGAACTATGGCTACACCTTC
TRBD2,TRBV14,TRBJ2-3,few,CASSQIAGGFTDTQYF,TGTGCCAGCAGCCAAATAGCGGGAGGCTTCACAGATACGCAGTATTTT
-,TRBV9,TRBJ1-6,few,CASSVDGLNSPLHF,TGTGCCAGCAGCGTAGATGGGCTTAATTCACCCCTCCACTTT
TRBD1,TRBV27,TRBJ2-7,few,CASSPFGTGDYEQYF,TGTGCCAGCAGTCCCTTCGGGACAGGGGACTACGAGCAGTACTTC
-,TRBV6-6,TRBJ1-2,-,CASSYSTRGLNYGYTF,TGTGCCAGCAGTTACTCCACCAGGGGACTTAACTATGGCTACACCTTC
-,TRBV29-1,TRBJ2-7,-,CSASDNKLLYEQYF,TGCAGCGCATCGGACAATAAGCTCCTCTACGAGCAGTACTTC
TRBD2,TRBV10-1,TRBJ2-3,-,CASSDPGLAGAVKDTQYF,TGCGCCAGCAGTGACCCCGGACTAGCGGGGGCTGTTAAAGATACGCAGTATTTT
TRBD1,TRBV30,TRBJ2-3,-,CAWSTRDRATDTQYF,TGTGCCTGGAGTACGCGTGACAGGGCCACAGATACGCAGTATTTT
-,TRBV2,TRBJ1-2,-,CASSPARLIDYGYTF,TGTGCCAGCAGCCCCGCGCGACTCATTGACTATGGCTACACCTTC
-,TRBV9,TRBJ2-7,few,CASSVGSPELYEQYF,TGTGCCAGCAGCGTAGGGTCCCCCGAGCTCTACGAGCAGTACTTC
-,TRBV7-9,TRBJ1-2,-,CASSQGLTGYTF,TGTGCCAGCAGCCAAGGACTAACTGGCTACACCTTC
-,TRBV29-1,TRBJ2-7,-,CSVVLLQGYEQYF,TGCAGCGTTGTCCTCTTACAGGGCTACGAGCAGTACTTC
TRBD2,TRBV7-8,TRBJ2-1,-,CASSFYPAGGFEQFF,TGTGCCAGCAGCTTTTATCCAGCGGGGGGGTTTGAGCAGTTCTTC
-,TRBV27,TRBJ2-3,-,CASSFQEEGDTQYF,TGTGCCAGCAGTTTCCAAGAGGAGGGAGATACGCAGTATTTT
TRBD1,TRBV20-1,TRBJ1-6,few,CSARTDRSSYNSPLHF,TGCAGTGCTAGAACGGACAGGAGCTCCTATAATTCACCCCTCCACTTT
-,TRBV27,TRBJ2-7,few,CASSLYGGGQYF,TGTGCCAGCAGTTTATACGGGGGAGGGCAGTACTTC
TRBD2,TRBV3-1,TRBJ2-7,-,CASSQRGGRVSYEQYF,TGTGCCAGCAGCCAACGCGGCGGGAGGGTCTCCTACGAGCAGTACTTC
TRBD2,TRBV7-2,TRBJ2-1,-,CAGSFSGGYNEQFF,TGTGCCGGCAGCTTTAGCGGGGGCTACAATGAGCAGTTCTTC
-,TRBV7-9,TRBJ2-7,-,CASSAYRAYEQYF,TGTGCCAGCAGCGCCTACAGGGCCTACGAGCAGTACTTC
-,TRBV21-1,TRBJ2-5,-,CASSKAKQYF,TGTGCCAGCAGCAAGGCTAAGCAGTACTTC
-,TRBV10-3,TRBJ1-2,many,CAIMGAANLINYGYTF,TGTGCCATCATGGGAGCAGCAAACTTAATTAACTATGGCTACACCTTC
-,TRBV12-3/TRBV12-4,TRBJ2-1,few,CASSFGSGVSYNEQFF,TGTGCCAGCAGTTTTGGTAGCGGTGTCTCCTACAATGAGCAGTTCTTC
-,TRBV2,TRBJ2-3,-,CAQRRGARTDTQYF,TGTGCACAAAGACGGGGGGCAAGAACAGATACGCAGTATTTT
-,TRBV6-6,TRBJ2-7,many,CASSTTGTLSYEQYF,TGTGCCAGCAGTACCACCGGGACACTTTCCTACGAGCAGTACTTC
TRBD1,TRBV20-1,TRBJ2-5,few,CSARGNPGGQETQYF,TGCAGTGCTAGAGGAAACCCAGGGGGCCAAGAGACCCAGTACTTC
TRBD2,TRBV27,TRBJ2-5,few,CASSPRLAGVGKTQYF,TGTGCCAGCAGTCCCCGACTAGCGGGAGTAGGCAAGACCCAGTACTTC
TRBD1,TRBV7-9,TRBJ2-2,-,CASSHRGPGELFF,TGTGCCAGCAGTCACAGGGGGCCCGGGGAGCTGTTTTTT
-,TRBV28,TRBJ2-5,-,CASSLGRAARQETQYF,TGTGCCAGCAGTTTGGGCAGGGCGGCCCGTCAGGAGACCCAGTACTTC
TRBD1,TRBV12-3/TRBV12-4,TRBJ1-5,few,CASSPHRGDQPQHF,TGTGCCAGCAGTCCGCACAGGGGGGATCAGCCCCAGCATTTT
TRBD2,TRBV4-1,TRBJ2-7,-,CASSQFEAGLSSEQYF,TGCGCCAGCAGCCAATTCGAAGCGGGGCTGTCTTCGGAGCAGTACTTC
-,TRBV7-2,TRBJ2-3,few,CASSPRASGTDTQYF,TGTGCCAGCAGCCCTCGGGCTAGCGGCACAGATACGCAGTATTTT